A selection of T cell receptor beta chains follows, all from one sample in a study of T-cell memory formation after mild COVID-19. TCRdb used MiXCR to reprocess the 5' RACE reads, holding one entry per CDR3 protein. The sample lists around 200,000 distinct CDR3 sequences, approximately 10% occurring once. The sequencing input was PBMCs or a T cell subset sorted from them (not recorded which). The receptor set was obtained from a young man who had mild COVID-19 (a few samples of this study predate the infection). Cell type and time point are not known. Both conserved end residues are trimmed from each CDR3.

CDR3 protein	V gene	J gene
ASRSDRGLLSGANVLT	TRBV6-2/TRBV6-3	TRBJ2-6
ASSLTTGSLQETQY	TRBV7-3	TRBJ2-5
ATSRVEGRAF	TRBV15	TRBJ1-1
ASSSGQAGNTIY	TRBV18	TRBJ1-3
ASTLSGTSKETQY	TRBV6-6	TRBJ2-5
ASSPWSGQGHTGELF	TRBV3-1	TRBJ2-2
ASSPSGPDTQY	TRBV3-1	TRBJ2-3
ASSSAWERGRETQY	TRBV6-5	TRBJ2-5
ASSTTKSNTGELF	TRBV7-9	TRBJ2-2
ASSQGQGDTGYT	TRBV3-1	TRBJ1-2
ASSPRGVQAF	TRBV7-2	TRBJ1-1
ASSIGQGADGYT	TRBV19	TRBJ1-2
ASSLRSSGGVSGSYNEQF	TRBV7-3	TRBJ2-1
ASSFADRASHPQETQY	TRBV7-9	TRBJ2-5
ASSSLVANEQF	TRBV7-2	TRBJ2-1
ASTRLAANTGELF	TRBV2	TRBJ2-2
ASSYGVGMGGYT	TRBV6-5	TRBJ1-2
ASSLRGNDYEQY	TRBV12-3/TRBV12-4	TRBJ2-7
ASSPSVGQGGDTQY	TRBV5-5	TRBJ2-3
ASSLGGAPEAF	TRBV12-3/TRBV12-4	TRBJ1-1
ATNPPLRSAQY	TRBV28	TRBJ2-3
ASSGTPAQETQY	TRBV5-1	TRBJ2-5
ASIYSKQGWETQY	TRBV6-5	TRBJ2-5
ASSRGLAGALNTGELF	TRBV5-1	TRBJ2-2
ASSQDDGTSSDTQY	TRBV4-1	TRBJ2-3
ASSPASGATQETQY	TRBV9	TRBJ2-5
AWSSNRGETQY	TRBV30	TRBJ2-5
ASSQGVSSGGVRAY	TRBV4-3	TRBJ2-7
ASSAWGADTQY	TRBV12-3/TRBV12-4	TRBJ2-3
ASSLWLAGTYEQY	TRBV12-3/TRBV12-4	TRBJ2-7